This T cell receptor (beta chain) derives from a study of Graves' ophthalmopathy and Graves' hyperthyroidism. Study background: Peripheral blood sampling preceded any treatment and occurred at initial diagnosis. General observations from the study: Ophthalmopathy versus stable hyperthyroidism: 13-signature model gave around 86% sensitivity, just under 82% specificity.

V was cut by 8 bases and J by 1 base, with 12 bases left in between. CDR3 length: 14 residues. Germline V lookup: CDR1 SQVTM, CDR2 ANQGSEA. RNA served as the template for amplifying TCR beta CDR3 regions. HTBI primers were used in a first-round RT-PCR, which preceded a second-round multiplex PCR. TCRdb re-called the multiplex PCR reads through MiXCR, storing one row per CDR3 protein. The sample has 500,000 to 800,000 distinct CDR3 sequences; 35% to 50% are singletons. Where ophthalmopathy was present, donors had moderate-to-severe activity, CAS ≥3, NOSPECS ≥4 and duration under 3 months. To note about this clonotype: Its antigen remains unknown.

Sequenced: peripheral blood. V gene TRBV29-1 combines with J gene TRBJ2-6; D is ambiguous. The clonotype was recovered from an adult man with Graves' ophthalmopathy. The CDR3 DNA sequence: TGCAGCCAAGAGTCCGGATCTGGGGCCAACGTCCTGACTTTC. This codes for CSQESGSGANVLTF.